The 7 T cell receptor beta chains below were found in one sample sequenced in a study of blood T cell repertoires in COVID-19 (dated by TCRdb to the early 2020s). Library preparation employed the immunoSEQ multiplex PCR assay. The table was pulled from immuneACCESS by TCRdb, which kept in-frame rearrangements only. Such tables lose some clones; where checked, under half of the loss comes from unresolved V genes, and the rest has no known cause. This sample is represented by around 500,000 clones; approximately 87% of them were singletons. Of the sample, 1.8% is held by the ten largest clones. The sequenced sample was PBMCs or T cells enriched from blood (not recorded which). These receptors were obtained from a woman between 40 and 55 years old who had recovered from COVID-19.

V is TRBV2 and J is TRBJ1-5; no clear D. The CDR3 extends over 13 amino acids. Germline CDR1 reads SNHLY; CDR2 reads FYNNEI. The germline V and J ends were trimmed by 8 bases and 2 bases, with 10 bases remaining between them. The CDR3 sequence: CASEVIGNQPQHF. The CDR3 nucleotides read TGTGCCAGCGAGGTCATTGGCAATCAGCCCCAGCATTTT. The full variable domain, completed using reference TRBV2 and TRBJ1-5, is EPEVTQTPSHQVTQMGQEVILRCVPISNHLYFYWYRQILGQKVEFLVSFYNNEISEKSEIFDDQFSVERPDGSNFTLKIRSTKLEDSAMYFCASEVIGNQPQHFGDGTRLSIL.

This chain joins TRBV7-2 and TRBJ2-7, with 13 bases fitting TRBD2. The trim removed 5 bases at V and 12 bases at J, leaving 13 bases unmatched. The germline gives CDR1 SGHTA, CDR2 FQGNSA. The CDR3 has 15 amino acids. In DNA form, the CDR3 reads TGTGCCAGCAGCCCCGGGACTAGCGGGGCCATTTACGCGTACTTC. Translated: CASSPGTSGAIYAYF.

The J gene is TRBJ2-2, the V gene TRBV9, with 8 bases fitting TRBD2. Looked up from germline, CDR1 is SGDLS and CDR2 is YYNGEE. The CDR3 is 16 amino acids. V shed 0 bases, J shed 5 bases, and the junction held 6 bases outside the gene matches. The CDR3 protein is CASSVVGSGKTGELFF. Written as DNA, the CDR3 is TGTGCCAGCAGCGTAGTAGGTAGCGGGAAGACCGGGGAGCTGTTTTTT.

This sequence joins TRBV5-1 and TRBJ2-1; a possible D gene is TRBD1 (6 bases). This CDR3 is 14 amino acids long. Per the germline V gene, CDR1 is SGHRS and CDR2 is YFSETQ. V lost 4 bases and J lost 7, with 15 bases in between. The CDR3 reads CASSPQGSVNEQFF. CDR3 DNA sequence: TGCGCCAGCAGCCCACAGGGCTCAGTGAATGAGCAGTTCTTC.

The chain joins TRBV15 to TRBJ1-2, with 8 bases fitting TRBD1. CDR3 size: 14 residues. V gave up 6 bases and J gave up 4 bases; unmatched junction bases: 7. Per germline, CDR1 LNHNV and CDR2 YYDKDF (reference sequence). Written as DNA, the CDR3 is TGTGCCACCAGTTTACAGGGGGACAGCTATGGCTACACCTTC. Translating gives CATSLQGDSYGYTF.

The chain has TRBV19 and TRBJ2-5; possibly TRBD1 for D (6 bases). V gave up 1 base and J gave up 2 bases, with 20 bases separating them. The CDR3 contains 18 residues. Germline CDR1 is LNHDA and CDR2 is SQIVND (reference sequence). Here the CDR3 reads CASSIGFRGSGLQETQYF. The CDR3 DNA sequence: TGTGCCAGTAGTATAGGATTCAGGGGCTCTGGGCTTCAAGAGACCCAGTACTTC.

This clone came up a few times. The CDR3 nucleotides are TGCGCCAGCAGCGCATCCCCGGGACAGGGAGTGAACACTGAAGCTTTCTTT. Translated, it gives CASSASPGQGVNTEAFF. The chain has TRBV10-1 and TRBJ1-1, with 9 bases aligning to TRBD1. V was clipped by 6 bases and J by 0 bases; unmatched bases: 11. The CDR3 runs 17 residues. CDR1 WNHNN and CDR2 SYGVQD come from the germline V gene (reference sequence).